Listed here are 23 T cell receptor beta chains from one sample, sequenced in a study of tumor-infiltrating lymphocytes in primary liver carcinoma. Extraction also yielded germline DNA, while blood RNA was obtained from unsorted whole blood. Using a constant-region primer together with ProtoScript II reverse transcriptase, TCR beta cDNA was made from around 500 ng of total RNA. Each TCR beta library was derived from three nested multiplex PCR rounds that employed slightly modified ARM-PCR. It was with TRBV1-TRBV30 forward primers and a C-beta reverse primer that the first two PCR rounds were run, at about 10 cycles each. Using its own MiXCR run on the multiplex PCR reads, TCRdb lists one record per CDR3 protein. The sample lists 300,000 to 350,000 distinct CDR3 sequences; about 61% were seen once. Sequencing was done on a sample of peripheral blood. These receptors came from a middle-aged man with primary liver carcinoma and hepatitis B virus infection.

This clonotype has just a few counts. CDR3 DNA sequence: TGTGCCAGCAGTTTGGCGAGGCTAGCCCTGGGAAAAAATGAGACCCAGTACTTC. Amino acid sequence: CASSLARLALGKNETQYF. The chain joins TRBV11-2 to TRBJ2-5; a weak D match, TRBD2 (5 bases). This CDR3 has 18 amino acids. V was trimmed by 6 bases and J by 5 bases, leaving 28 bases between them. From germline, CDR1 is SGHAT and CDR2 FQNNGV.

Concerning this clonotype itself: The junction differs from germline at one of its ends, possibly a read error. This rearrangement joins TRBV11-2 to TRBJ2-7, with 9 bases lining up with TRBD1. The CDR3 has 16 residues. Germline CDR1 reads SGHAT; CDR2 reads FQNNGV. The CDR3 sequence: CAGSLSHGQGFYEQYF. The CDR3 region has the DNA TGTGCCGGCAGCTTATCTCATGGACAGGGGTTCTACGAGCAGTACTTC.

This clonotype was observed at least ten times. The rearrangement joins TRBV29-1 to TRBJ2-1, with a possible D match to TRBD1 (5 bases). The CDR3 totals 11 residues. Trimming took 4 bases from V and 6 from J, leaving 7 bases between them. Germline CDR1 SQVTM, CDR2 ANQGSEA. As DNA, the CDR3 is TGCAGCGTTGGCAGGGCCAATGAGCAGTTCTTC. This gives the protein CSVGRANEQFF.

The V and J genes are TRBV10-3 and TRBJ2-7, with D uncertain. V lost 3 bases and J 0 bases, leaving 9 bases between the germline ends. The CDR3 covers 14 residues. CDR1 is ENHRY, CDR2 SYGVKD, per germline. The CDR3 reads CAISEIRSSYEQYF. The CDR3 DNA reads TGTGCCATCAGTGAAATCCGGAGCTCCTACGAGCAGTACTTC.

With regard to this clonotype: A much larger clone is a single base away; this may be a read error. This chain connects TRBV6-6 to TRBJ2-1; 8 bases align to TRBD2. Germline lookup yields CDR1 MNHNY and CDR2 SVGAGI (reference sequence). Unmatched junction bases numbered 15, after V lost 11 bases and J lost 0 bases. The CDR3 has 17 amino acids. The CDR3 nucleotides read TGTGCCGGCACCCCAGCGACTAGCGTCATCTCCTACAATGAGCAGTTCTTC. Amino acids: CAGTPATSVISYNEQFF.

In the case of this clonotype: It may be a read error: a sequence one base away is much more abundant. The chain combines TRBV6-2 or TRBV6-3 with TRBJ2-7; no clear D gene. The germline V gene encodes CDR1 MNHEY and CDR2 SVGEGT. The CDR3 is 14 residues long. This CDR3 reads CASSYLPVSTELYF. CDR3 nucleotide sequence: TGTGCCAGCAGTTATCTGCCAGTTTCTACCGAGCTGTACTTC.

In the case of this clonotype: This sequence may be a read error, since a much larger clone differs from it by one base. The CDR3 bases are TGTGCCACCAGTGGGTTAGCGGAGAACTACGAGCAGTACTTC. This codes for CATSGLAENYEQYF. The gene calls are TRBV10-3 and TRBJ2-7, with D possibly being TRBD2 (6 bases). Germline V lookup: CDR1 ENHRY, CDR2 SYGVKD. This CDR3 spans 14 amino acids.

In its sample, this clonotype was seen many times. The CDR3 loop is CASSPSMGGVGTEAFF. CDR3 nucleotides: TGTGCCAGCAGCCCGAGCATGGGGGGGGTTGGAACTGAAGCTTTCTTT. The rearrangement links TRBV11-2 to TRBJ1-1; perhaps TRBD1 as D (5 bases). From germline, CDR1 is SGHAT and CDR2 FQNNGV. The CDR3 consists of 16 residues. V gave up 5 bases and J gave up 5 bases, with 21 bases separating them. The full variable domain, rest sourced from reference TRBV11-2 and TRBJ1-1, is EAGVAQSPRYKIIEKRQSVAFWCNPISGHATLYWYQQILGQGPKLLIQFQNNGVVDDSQLPKDRFSAERLKGVDSTLKIQPAKLEDSAVYLCASSPSMGGVGTEAFFGQGTRLTVV.

On this clonotype: Compared with germline, one end of the junction differs, possibly owing to a read error. The chain combines TRBV7-9 with TRBJ2-7, with D hard to call. This CDR3 is 15 amino acids long. The germline CDR1 and CDR2 sequences are SEHNR and FQNEAQ (reference sequence). Here the CDR3 DNA reads TGTTCCAGCAGCTTAGGTTCGGGCCGTTCCTACGAGCAGTACTTC. Protein product: CSSSLGSGRSYEQYF.

CDR3 loop: CASSFFLSSGGAVNTQYF. CDR3 coding DNA: TGTGCCAGCAGCTTCTTCCTGAGTAGCGGGGGGGCCGTAAATACGCAGTATTTT. The chain couples TRBV11-2 to TRBJ2-3, with 11 nucleotides matching TRBD2. CDR3 length equals 18 residues. After removal of 3 bases from V and 7 bases from J, the junction contained 15 bases not matched to a gene. Germline V CDR1 and CDR2: SGHAT, FQNNGV.

The sample holds many counts of this clonotype. The V call is TRBV11-2, the J call TRBJ2-2; unclear D gene. V was pared by 2 bases and J by 5 bases, with 9 bases between. The germline V gene encodes CDR1 SGHAT and CDR2 FQNNGV. The CDR3 has 14 amino acids. The chain's CDR3 is CASSLYPQTGELFF. In DNA, the CDR3 is TGTGCCAGCAGCTTATATCCACAAACCGGGGAGCTGTTTTTT.

About this clonotype: With a much larger clone just one base away, this may be a read error. This sequence joins TRBV4-1 and TRBJ2-1, with D hard to call. CDR1 is MGHRA, CDR2 YSYEKL, per germline. This CDR3 contains 16 residues. The CDR3 nucleotides are TGCGCCAGGAGCCAGATAGGCTCTAACTCCTACAATGAGCAGTTCTTC. Encoded protein: CARSQIGSNSYNEQFF.

This chain joins TRBV14 and TRBJ1-1; D might be TRBD1 (6 bases). V gave up 0 bases and J gave up 3 bases, with 11 bases separating them. The germline CDR1 and CDR2 sequences are SGHDN and FVKESK. The CDR3 consists of 15 residues. Here the CDR3 reads CASSQDRGRYTEAFF. The DNA for the CDR3 is TGTGCCAGCAGCCAAGATAGGGGGAGGTACACTGAAGCTTTCTTT. The complete variable domain, with remaining parts taken from reference TRBV14 and TRBJ1-1, reads EAGVTQFPSHSVIEKGQTVTLRCDPISGHDNLYWYRRVMGKEIKFLLHFVKESKQDESGMPNNRFLAERTGGTYSTLKVQPAELEDSGVYFCASSQDRGRYTEAFFGQGTRLTVV.

This chain links TRBV11-2 with TRBJ2-7; D is undetermined. This CDR3 is built from 13 residues. The V and J ends lost 6 bases and 3 bases respectively, with 12 bases between them. Germline V gene data show CDR1 as SGHAT and CDR2 as FQNNGV. The CDR3 protein is CASSGDFYYEQYF. CDR3 DNA sequence: TGTGCCAGCAGTGGTGACTTCTACTACGAGCAGTACTTC.

The DNA of the CDR3 is TGTGCCAGCAGCTTAGAAGGGGGGGGACCAGCGGCGGATGAGCAGTTCTTC. Translated, it gives CASSLEGGGPAADEQFF. The rearrangement uses TRBV11-2 and TRBJ2-1; possibly TRBD2 for D (7 bases). This CDR3 has 17 residues. The germline gives CDR1 SGHAT, CDR2 FQNNGV. V was cut by 0 bases and J by 8 bases, with 20 bases left in between.

This clonotype was seen just once. One end of the junction is discordant with germline, which a read error may explain. The rearrangement uses TRBV11-1 and TRBJ1-2; TRBD1 matches at 10 bases. CDR3 size: 13 residues. Germline V lookup: CDR1 SGHAT, CDR2 FQDESV (reference sequence). The CDR3 loop reads CASSLTGGYGCTF. CDR3 DNA: TGTGCCAGCAGCCTGACAGGGGGCTATGGCTGCACCTTC. The full variable domain, completed using reference TRBV11-1 and TRBJ1-2, is EAEVAQSPRYKITEKSQAVAFWCDPISGHATLYWYRQILGQGPELLVQFQDESVVDDSQLPKDRFSAERLKGVDSTLKIQPAELGDSAMYLCASSLTGGYGCTFGSGTRLTVV.

There are many counts of this clonotype. In DNA form, the CDR3 reads TGTGCCAGCGGGCCTGGGACAGGGTACCTAGAGCAGTACTTC. Its protein is CASGPGTGYLEQYF. V is TRBV11-2 and J is TRBJ2-7; 9 positions agree with TRBD1. Trimming at V came to 8 bases and at J to 7 bases, leaving 12 bases not matched to a gene. CDR1 is SGHAT and CDR2 is FQNNGV in the germline V gene. The CDR3 has 14 residues.

This clonotype was picked up many times. The rearrangement joins TRBV6-6 to TRBJ2-7; 8 positions agree with TRBD2. The length of the CDR3 is 15 residues. Per the germline V gene, CDR1 is MNHNY and CDR2 is SVGAGI (reference sequence). The V and J ends lost 5 bases and 7 bases, in that order; junction bases with no gene match: 13. CDR3 nucleotide sequence: TGTGCCAGCAGTCTGGCTAGCGGGCAAATAGAGGAGCAGTACTTC. This translates into CASSLASGQIEEQYF.

The chain combines TRBV7-8 with TRBJ2-5; perhaps D is TRBD1 or TRBD2 (5 bases each). Deletions cut 6 bases from V and 1 base from J, with 21 bases between. Germline V gene data show CDR1 as SGHVS and CDR2 as FQNEAQ. The CDR3 runs 17 residues. The chain's CDR3 is CASSLPLRGVGQETQYF. The CDR3 DNA reads as TGTGCCAGCAGTCTACCTTTGCGAGGGGTAGGCCAAGAGACCCAGTACTTC.

The genes are TRBV6-5 and TRBJ2-1; 9 bases match TRBD2. With 6 bases clipped from V and 4 bases from J, the junction kept 22 bases outside the gene matches. CDR1 is MNHEY, CDR2 SVGAGI, per germline. The CDR3 has 20 amino acids. Here the CDR3 DNA reads TGTGCCAGCAGGCGGGGAGGGATAGCGGGAGCCCAGTCCTCATACAATGAGCAGTTCTTC. Translating it yields CASRRGGIAGAQSSYNEQFF.

On this clonotype: This likely comes from a read error, as the CDR3 has no conserved phenylalanine or tryptophan at its end. The chain combines TRBV11-2 with TRBJ1-1, with TRBD1 identical over 7 bases. Germline values: CDR1 SGHAT, CDR2 FQNNGV. The length of the CDR3 is 19 residues. The CDR3 DNA reads TGTGCCAGCAACTTAGCCCGACAGGGATTCGTCGGTTATCACACTGAAGCTTTCCTT. Translated: CASNLARQGFVGYHTEAFL.

This clonotype was observed many times. The V and J genes are TRBV14 and TRBJ1-2, with 9 bases that match TRBD1. The CDR3 sequence is 14 residues long. Germline assignment: CDR1 SGHDN and CDR2 FVKESK. J gave up 3 bases and V 3 bases, and 2 bases lay outside the gene matches. CDR3 DNA: TGTGCCAGCAGCCACGGGACAGGGTACTATGGCTACACCTTC. Translation: CASSHGTGYYGYTF.

As concerns this clonotype: This may stem from a read error, because a much larger clone lies one nucleotide away. This rearrangement joins TRBV6-5 to TRBJ2-1; no firm D call. CDR1 and CDR2 (germline): MNHEY, SVGAGI. The CDR3 length is 12 residues. CDR3 residues: CVSKSSYNEQFF. The CDR3 nucleotides are TGTGTCAGCAAGAGCTCCTACAATGAGCAGTTCTTC.